This TCR beta chain emerged from a study of blood T cell repertoires in COVID-19. Generated by immunoSEQ multiplex PCR, the TCRdb table keeps only in-frame clones and is missing some. The sample yields about 160,000 clones, roughly 85% seen once. This receptor was taken from an elderly woman with active or convalescent COVID-19. Input material: peripheral blood.

The CDR3 loop reads CASSQASTGSGTGELFF. The CDR3, as DNA: TGCGCCAGCAGCCAAGCATCGACAGGGTCAGGTACCGGGGAGCTGTTTTTT. J is TRBJ2-2 and V is TRBV4-1, with TRBD1 matching over 7 bases. CDR3 length: 17 amino acids. V dropped 1 base and J dropped 5; count of bases not matched to a gene: 10. In germline, CDR1 is MGHRA, CDR2 YSYEKL.